This paragraph reports one TCR beta chain. The data were taken from a study of blood T cell repertoires in COVID-19. Assay used: immunoSEQ multiplex PCR; TCRdb lists only in-frame clones, some missing. The table records about 220,000 clones, 82% of them present only once. Two consecutive negative NP/OP PCR tests, clearance, or resolved symptoms defined Cohort 3 recovery. Sequenced: PBMCs or T cells enriched from blood (not recorded which). This TCR was sampled from a woman in her sixties or seventies who had recovered from COVID-19.

In nucleotides, the CDR3 is TGTGCCATCAGGGAGGACAGTGCCCGAGGCTACACCTTC. It yields the protein CAIREDSARGYTF. The rearrangement links TRBV10-3 to TRBJ1-2, with D perhaps matching TRBD1 (6 bases). Germline assignment: CDR1 ENHRY and CDR2 SYGVKD. The CDR3 covers 13 residues. Trimming took 6 bases from V and 8 from J, leaving 16 bases between them.